This T cell receptor beta chain emerged from a study of shared clonotypes between healthy human individuals. Points from the study as a whole: Clonotype sharing across donors was expected to vary with sequencing depth. Exclusively blood specimens were collected; tissue repertoires likely differ.

TCRdb keeps only in-frame clones here, not all; method: immunoSEQ multiplex PCR. Found here are about 680,000 clones, about 90% of them singletons; the top ten hold 24%. Note on this clone: Its antigen is undetermined.

The naive CD8 population came from CD45RO-negative cells selected for CCR7, without terminally differentiated effector memory CD45RA+ cells. The CDR3 runs to 15 residues. Germline V gene sequence: CDR1 SGHRS, CDR2 YFSETQ. The junction had 7 bases not matched to a gene; V was cut back by 4 bases and J by 1 base. The J gene is TRBJ2-7, the V gene TRBV5-1; 8 bases map to TRBD2. Sequenced input: naive CD8+ T cells sorted from blood. This clonotype originated in a man in his thirties or forties in good health. The CDR3 nucleotides are TGCGCCAGCAGCCCCATACTAGCGGAGTCCTACGAGCAGTACTTC. Its protein is CASSPILAESYEQYF.